This paragraph reports one TCR beta chain. No antigen is known for it. Both 60 Vbeta primers and 13 Jbeta primers went into the PCR. This table comes from immunoSEQ multiplex PCR, and its TCRdb copy is limited to in-frame clones, with some not included. Altogether 150,000 to 200,000 clones are present, roughly three quarters being singletons, with the ten largest covering roughly an eighth. The data are from a study of cytomegalovirus exposure and HLA in healthy donors. Across the study: Genotyping of some 400 donors showed that about 79% belonged to the Caucasian-associated ancestry cluster.

The study, taken as a whole, reports: Earlier results showed most TCR beta V segments being productive about 87% or about 30% of the time.

V lost 3 bases, J lost 0 bases, and 3 bases stayed unmatched. The CDR3 runs to 15 residues. The germline gives CDR1 SGHNT, CDR2 YYREEE (reference sequence). The sample taken for sequencing was PBMCs. The rearrangement links TRBV5-4 to TRBJ2-5; the match to TRBD2 covers 9 bases. The clonotype comes from a woman between 50 and 59 years old in good health and CMV-seropositive. The CDR3 DNA follows: TGTGCCAGCAGCTCCGGCGGGGGGGACCAAGAGACCCAGTACTTC. Protein product: CASSSGGGDQETQYF.